The next 21 T cell receptor beta chains were all read from a single sample in a study of T-cell memory formation after mild COVID-19. TCRdb redid the calling of the 5' RACE reads with MiXCR, one entry per CDR3 protein. The repertoire holds fewer than 700,000 distinct CDR3 sequences, with roughly 18% as singletons. The material sequenced was PBMCs or a T cell subset sorted from them (not recorded which). These receptors all come from an adult woman who had mild COVID-19 (a few samples of this study predate the infection). Cell type and time point are not known.

This chain links TRBV12-3 or TRBV12-4 with TRBJ1-1, with D tentatively TRBD1 (6 bases). Deletions cut 1 base from V and 3 bases from J, with 15 bases between. CDR3 length equals 16 residues. The CDR3 coding sequence is TGTGCCAGCAGTTTAGAAATTTTAGGGGGGGACACTGAAGCTTTCTTT. The encoded protein is CASSLEILGGDTEAFF.

This clonotype has only a few counts. The V and J genes are TRBV7-2 and TRBJ2-1; D could derive from TRBD1 or TRBD2 (5 bases each). V was pared by 1 base and J by 9 bases, with 13 bases between. CDR1 SGHTA and CDR2 FQGNSA come from the germline V gene. CDR3 length: 14 amino acids. CDR3 protein: CASSLGVGTSEQFF. Written as DNA, the CDR3 is TGTGCCAGCAGCTTAGGGGTCGGGACGAGTGAGCAGTTCTTC.

The chain is built from TRBV10-3 and TRBJ1-2, with no clear D. Germline lookup yields CDR1 ENHRY and CDR2 SYGVKD. This CDR3 comprises 14 residues. V was shortened by 8 bases and J by 6 bases, with 19 bases between the two germline ends. CDR3 nucleotide sequence: TGTGCCATCCTCCCGAGCGTTGGATGGGATGGCTACACCTTC. Translation gives CAILPSVGWDGYTF.

This clonotype came up a few times. The chain combines TRBV7-9 with TRBJ1-2, with 7 nucleotides matching TRBD1. The germline gives CDR1 SEHNR, CDR2 FQNEAQ (reference sequence). V lost 0 bases and J lost 6; bases outside the gene matches: 4. The CDR3 has 14 residues. The CDR3 DNA is TGTGCCAGCAGCTTAGCAACAGGGGCGGATGGCTACACCTTC. Translated, it gives CASSLATGADGYTF.

The chain is built from TRBV11-1 and TRBJ2-5, with D maybe TRBD2 (6 bases). Germline V gene lookup returns CDR1 SGHAT and CDR2 FQDESV (reference sequence). V lost 3 bases to trimming and J lost 5 bases, with 13 bases between them. CDR3 size: 14 residues. CDR3 coding DNA: TGTGCCAGCAGCTTGGAGCCGGGGGTTGAGACCCAGTACTTC. Its protein product is CASSLEPGVETQYF.

The sample holds many counts of this clonotype. The chain recombines TRBV4-1 with TRBJ2-5; 7 nucleotides align to TRBD1. The CDR3 covers 15 residues. Germline V gene data show CDR1 as MGHRA and CDR2 as YSYEKL. Trimming cost V 4 bases and J 5 bases; bases outside gene matches: 10. The CDR3 region is CASSRKGDSLETQYF. The CDR3 region has the DNA TGCGCCAGCAGCCGAAAGGGGGACAGTTTGGAGACCCAGTACTTC.

This rearrangement joins TRBV5-1 to TRBJ2-3; 13 nucleotides line up with TRBD2. There are 15 residues in the CDR3. V was clipped by 4 bases and J by 4 bases; unmatched bases: 3. Germline V gives CDR1 SGHRS, CDR2 YFSETQ. In DNA form, the CDR3 reads TGCGCCAGCAGCATGACTAGCGGGGGGCCAGATACGCAGTATTTT. Amino acids: CASSMTSGGPDTQYF.

The rearrangement links TRBV29-1 to TRBJ2-7; 7 nucleotides line up with TRBD1. CDR1 is SQVTM and CDR2 is ANQGSEA in the germline V gene. The CDR3 covers 13 residues. J gave up 3 bases and V 2 bases, and 4 bases lay outside the gene matches. The CDR3 is CSVENQGDYEQYF. CDR3 sequence (DNA): TGCAGCGTTGAAAATCAGGGGGACTACGAGCAGTACTTC.

The chain couples TRBV15 to TRBJ2-3; D call uncertain. The CDR3 is 12 residues long. V lost 6 bases, J lost 3 bases, and 7 bases lay in between. Per the germline V gene, CDR1 is LNHNV and CDR2 is YYDKDF (reference sequence). Here the CDR3 DNA reads TGTGCCACCAGTATGGGGACAGATACGCAGTATTTT. Translation: CATSMGTDTQYF.

This chain connects TRBV7-8 to TRBJ2-4; TRBD1 agrees at 10 bases. CDR1 and CDR2 (germline): SGHVS, FQNEAQ. With V trimmed by 1 base and J by 2 bases, 5 bases remained unmatched. The CDR3 runs 17 residues. CDR3 region: CASSLDWTGGTKNIQYF. The DNA for the CDR3 is TGTGCCAGCAGCTTAGATTGGACAGGGGGTACCAAAAACATTCAGTACTTC.

This clonotype was seen a few times. This rearrangement joins TRBV9 to TRBJ2-1; D ambiguous. Trimming took off 3 bases at V and 0 bases at J, with 16 bases between the two ends. CDR1 is SGDLS and CDR2 is YYNGEE in the germline V gene. This CDR3 is 17 amino acids long. For the CDR3, the DNA is TGTGCCAGCAGCGGCCCCCCTTCGGGTAGCTCCTACAATGAGCAGTTCTTC. Protein product: CASSGPPSGSSYNEQFF.

The J gene is TRBJ2-5, the V gene TRBV4-1; tentatively, D is TRBD2 (7 bases). The CDR3 has 14 residues. V was clipped by 3 bases and J by 5 bases, with 13 bases between them. Germline assignment: CDR1 MGHRA and CDR2 YSYEKL. The CDR3 nucleotides are TGCGCCAGCAGCCAGGCGGGGGCGGGGGAGACCCAGTACTTC. Its translation is CASSQAGAGETQYF.

CDR3 loop: CATSDWRGTSTDTQYF. In DNA form, the CDR3 reads TGTGCCACCAGTGATTGGAGAGGGACTAGCACAGATACGCAGTATTTT. The chain couples TRBV24-1 to TRBJ2-3; perhaps TRBD2 as D (6 bases). This CDR3 spans 16 amino acids. The ends were cut back, 2 bases at V and 0 bases at J, with 11 bases in the middle. CDR1 and CDR2 (germline): KGHDR, SFDVKD.

This clonotype was picked up a small number of times. V and J are TRBV3-1 and TRBJ1-1; 7 positions match TRBD1. Per germline, CDR1 LGHDT and CDR2 YNNKEL (reference sequence). The J segment lost 7 bases and the V segment lost 5 bases, leaving 10 bases of the junction unmatched. The CDR3 consists of 14 residues. CDR3 bases: TGTGCCAGCAGCGTCAGGGGGGGAATGGGTGAAGCTTTCTTT. Its protein is CASSVRGGMGEAFF.

The CDR3 DNA is TGCAGCGTTGAAGTTGGGGGACTAGCGGGATTGTTCTACGAGCAGTACTTC. This sequence encodes CSVEVGGLAGLFYEQYF. J is TRBJ2-7 and V is TRBV29-1; 13 bases match TRBD2. This CDR3 comprises 17 residues. Trimming removed 1 base from V and 3 bases from J; junction bases left unmatched: 9. Germline lookup yields CDR1 SQVTM and CDR2 ANQGSEA.

V and J are TRBV6-5 and TRBJ2-7; 8 bases match TRBD2. V lost 5 bases, J lost 2 bases, and 8 bases stayed unmatched. CDR3 size: 15 residues. The germline gives CDR1 MNHEY, CDR2 SVGAGI. The CDR3 DNA is TGTGCCAGCAGTCCTAGGACTAGCCGGACCTACGAGCAGTACTTC. It codes for CASSPRTSRTYEQYF.

This clonotype was found many times. The chain is built from TRBV7-9 and TRBJ2-1, with D perhaps matching TRBD2 (7 bases). This CDR3 has 15 amino acids. Per germline, CDR1 SEHNR and CDR2 FQNEAQ (reference sequence). The ends were cut back, 5 bases at V and 6 bases at J, with 17 bases in the middle. The CDR3 sequence: CASSAASGTLNEQFF. The CDR3, as DNA: TGTGCCAGCAGCGCCGCAAGCGGGACACTCAATGAGCAGTTCTTC.

This rearrangement joins TRBV3-1 to TRBJ1-3, with D hard to call. The V end was cut by 0 bases, the J end by 2 bases, with 14 bases between. This CDR3 has 17 residues. Germline-derived CDR1 and CDR2 are LGHDT and YNNKEL (reference sequence). The chain's CDR3 is CASSQDLMRGPGNTIYF. CDR3 coding DNA: TGTGCCAGCAGCCAAGATCTTATGCGCGGCCCTGGAAACACCATATATTTT.

This clonotype was recorded a few times. CDR3 amino acids: CASSWSGGGETQYF. In nucleotides, the CDR3 is TGCGCCAGCAGCTGGAGCGGCGGGGGAGAGACCCAGTACTTC. V usage is TRBV5-1 and J usage is TRBJ2-5, with TRBD2 matching 7 bases. Germline V gene sequence: CDR1 SGHRS, CDR2 YFSETQ. This CDR3 region has 14 residues. The ends lost 3 bases at V and 4 bases at J; junction bases unmatched: 6.

The chain couples TRBV5-5 to TRBJ2-3, with TRBD1 matching 7 bases. Trimming at V came to 0 bases and at J to 2 bases, leaving 3 bases not matched to a gene. This CDR3 is 15 amino acids long. The V gene's germline CDR1 is SGHKS and CDR2 YYEKEE (reference sequence). For the CDR3, the DNA is TGTGCCAGCAGCTTGGGGGACAGCTACACAGATACGCAGTATTTT. As protein: CASSLGDSYTDTQYF. Full variable domain (rest looked up from reference TRBV5-5 and TRBJ2-3): DAGVTQSPTHLIKTRGQQVTLRCSPISGHKSVSWYQQVLGQGPQFIFQYYEKEERGRGNFPDRFSARQFPNYSSELNVNALLLGDSALYLCASSLGDSYTDTQYFGPGTRLTVL.

This clonotype has more than one count but fewer than ten. The chain is built from TRBV7-3 and TRBJ2-1; TRBD1 matches 8 bases. Per the germline V gene, CDR1 is SGHTA and CDR2 is FQGTGA. The CDR3 runs to 14 residues. V lost 6 bases to trimming and J lost 4 bases; unmatched junction nucleotides: 5. The CDR3 loop reads CASRGGTGYNEQFF. The CDR3 DNA is TGTGCCAGCAGGGGCGGGACAGGATACAATGAGCAGTTCTTC.